This is a list of T cell receptor beta chains from one sample in a study of blood T cell repertoires in COVID-19. Here immunoSEQ multiplex PCR was the method, and the copy in TCRdb shows in-frame clones only, minus some. The sample lists more than 70,000 clones; 75% to 95% were seen once. The material sequenced was peripheral blood. These receptor sequences come from a woman in her 50s in a cohort sampled during active COVID-19. The CDR3 runs from the conserved cysteine through the conserved F or W. Each record gives: clone size, V gene, J gene, CDR3 protein. The size of a clone is reported for some rows only, either as once, few or many, or as a class for expanded clones.

size: .; V: TRBV28; J: TRBJ2-3; CDR3: CASSLSRFSMGTDTQYF
size: .; V: TRBV5-1; J: TRBJ2-7; CDR3: CASSLNFAGSDEQYF
size: .; V: TRBV7-2; J: TRBJ1-6; CDR3: CASSSGQGLFRSPLHF
size: .; V: TRBV5-1; J: TRBJ2-7; CDR3: CASSLAGTNRLDEQYF
size: .; V: TRBV6-5; J: TRBJ2-5; CDR3: CASSYSPSGGQETQYF
size: .; V: TRBV5-1; J: TRBJ1-1; CDR3: CASSTDRVLNTEAFF
size: .; V: TRBV18; J: TRBJ2-1; CDR3: CASSATGGGASGNEQFF
size: .; V: TRBV27; J: TRBJ1-5; CDR3: CASSLQGSNQPQHF
size: .; V: TRBV15; J: TRBJ2-7; CDR3: CATSRGKGTGAYEQYF
size: .; V: TRBV9; J: TRBJ2-3; CDR3: CASSVGGASFTDTQYF
size: .; V: TRBV5-1; J: TRBJ2-7; CDR3: CASTRDTPAYEQYF
size: .; V: TRBV7-3; J: TRBJ2-5; CDR3: CASSPSGGSGGAKTQYF
size: .; V: TRBV2; J: TRBJ1-5; CDR3: CASSVGGRHQPQHF
size: .; V: TRBV19; J: TRBJ1-1; CDR3: CASRGQGITEAFF
size: few; V: TRBV5-1; J: TRBJ2-7; CDR3: CASSRSGSPIREQYF
size: .; V: TRBV27; J: TRBJ1-1; CDR3: CASSSHGEGERAFF
size: .; V: TRBV2; J: TRBJ2-5; CDR3: CASSQSLETQYF
size: .; V: TRBV6-5; J: TRBJ1-4; CDR3: CASRAGTGGYEKLFF
size: .; V: TRBV15; J: TRBJ2-5; CDR3: CATSRELPPNPETQYF
size: .; V: TRBV11-2; J: TRBJ2-5; CDR3: CASSTTGQETQYF
size: .; V: TRBV12-5; J: TRBJ2-3; CDR3: CASGLDWGGRQYTQYF
size: .; V: TRBV5-4; J: TRBJ2-7; CDR3: CASSSSGIYEQYF
size: few; V: TRBV2; J: TRBJ1-6; CDR3: CASTPGQYNSPLHF
size: .; V: TRBV9; J: TRBJ1-5; CDR3: CASSFAQTGQPQHF
size: few; V: TRBV6-5; J: TRBJ2-1; CDR3: CASKLAGFYNEQFF
size: .; V: TRBV5-6; J: TRBJ2-5; CDR3: CASSLFQIQETQYF
size: .; V: TRBV4-2; J: TRBJ1-5; CDR3: CASSQGTRENQPQHF
size: .; V: TRBV10-1; J: TRBJ2-7; CDR3: CASSEGRGPLDEQYF
size: .; V: TRBV9; J: TRBJ2-2; CDR3: CASSVGRNTGELFF
size: .; V: TRBV12-3/TRBV12-4; J: TRBJ2-1; CDR3: CATRGGDEQFF
size: .; V: TRBV6-5; J: TRBJ2-7; CDR3: CASSRDRSYEQYF
size: .; V: TRBV11-2; J: TRBJ1-4; CDR3: CASSGGTGANEKLFF
size: .; V: TRBV5-5; J: TRBJ1-5; CDR3: CASSLEGQSHLNQPQHF
size: .; V: TRBV7-9; J: TRBJ2-1; CDR3: CASSLIAGDNEQFF
size: .; V: TRBV18; J: TRBJ2-7; CDR3: CASSPPSGAAYEQYF
size: .; V: TRBV14; J: TRBJ2-7; CDR3: CASSNRQGFIYEQYF